This passage covers 6 T cell receptor beta chains from one sample sequenced in a study of the immune and genomic landscape of osteosarcoma. The assay was immunoSEQ multiplex PCR, and TCRdb's table has in-frame clones only and misses some. Among approximately 120 clones listed, 70% to 80% were seen once. The sample consisted of metastatic tumor tissue from the lung. The receptors here all came from a man aged 35-49 years with osteosarcoma.

The genes are TRBV10-3 and TRBJ1-1; 8 nucleotides align to TRBD1. V trimming: 6 bases; J trimming: 7 bases; junction bases outside the gene matches: 4. There are 12 residues in the CDR3. The germline gives CDR1 ENHRY, CDR2 SYGVKD. As DNA, the CDR3 is TGTGCCATCAGGAGGACAGGGCGTGAAGCTTTCTTT. Translation: CAIRRTGREAFF.

The chain recombines TRBV7-9 with TRBJ2-2, with unresolved D. Between the trimmed V and J ends, which lost 5 bases and 6 bases, there was a span of 7 bases. CDR1 is SEHNR, CDR2 FQNEAQ, per germline (reference sequence). The CDR3 has 12 residues. The DNA for the CDR3 is TGTGCCAGCAGCGTCGAGGCCGGGGAGCTGTTTTTT. Its translation is CASSVEAGELFF.

This chain connects TRBV2 to TRBJ2-1, with 9 positions matching TRBD1. The V and J ends lost 5 bases and 4 bases, in that order; junction bases with no gene match: 6. The length of the CDR3 is 15 residues. Germline CDR1 is SNHLY and CDR2 is FYNNEI. In DNA form, the CDR3 reads TGTGCCAGCAGTCAGACAGGGGGTTCATACAATGAGCAGTTCTTC. Translating it yields CASSQTGGSYNEQFF.

The chain carries TRBV6-5 and TRBJ1-2; D is undetermined. Germline V lookup: CDR1 MNHEY, CDR2 SVGAGI. The CDR3 spans 14 residues. The ends were cut back, 2 bases at V and 4 bases at J, with 11 bases in the middle. CDR3 DNA sequence: TGTGCCAGCAGTTACAGCCGGGGAGGCTATGGCTACACCTTC. It codes for CASSYSRGGYGYTF.

This clone was seen once. The chain couples TRBV11-3 to TRBJ1-1, with a tentative D call TRBD1 (6 bases). V was clipped by 4 bases and J by 5 bases, with 11 bases between them. Germline loops: CDR1 SGHNT, CDR2 YENEEA. This CDR3 contains 13 residues. The chain's CDR3 is CASSYDRSTEAFF. CDR3 nucleotide sequence: TGTGCCAGCAGCTATGACAGGAGTACTGAAGCTTTCTTT. Looking up the rest from reference TRBV11-3 and TRBJ1-1 gives the full variable domain: EAGVVQSPRYKIIEKKQPVAFWCNPISGHNTLYWYLQNLGQGPELLIRYENEEAVDDSQLPKDRFSAERLKGVDSTLKIQPAELGDSAVYLCASSYDRSTEAFFGQGTRLTVV.

V is TRBV2 and J is TRBJ2-1, with 9 bases lining up with TRBD2. The CDR3 loop spans 12 amino acids. CDR1 and CDR2 from the germline V gene are SNHLY and FYNNEI. The V segment lost 8 bases and the J segment 7 bases; nucleotides outside the gene matches: 3. CDR3 sequence: CASGGRVNEQFF. For the CDR3, the DNA is TGTGCCAGCGGCGGGAGGGTAAATGAGCAGTTCTTC.